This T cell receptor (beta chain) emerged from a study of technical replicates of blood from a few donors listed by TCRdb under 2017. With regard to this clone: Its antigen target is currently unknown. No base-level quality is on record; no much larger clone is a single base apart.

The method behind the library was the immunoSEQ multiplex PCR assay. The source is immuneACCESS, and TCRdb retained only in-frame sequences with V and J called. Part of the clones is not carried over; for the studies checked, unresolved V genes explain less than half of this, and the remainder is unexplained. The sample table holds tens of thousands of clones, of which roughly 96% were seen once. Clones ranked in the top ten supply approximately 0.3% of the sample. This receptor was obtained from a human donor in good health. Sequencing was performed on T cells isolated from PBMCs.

The nucleotide sequence reads TGTGCCAGCAGCTTGACTGACAGGATTGGAGATACGCAGTATTTT. It translates as CASSLTDRIGDTQYF. The receptor chain draws on TRBV7-3 and TRBJ2-3, and perhaps TRBD1 as D gene, on 6 matching bases. According to the germline V gene, CDR1 reads SGHTA and CDR2 reads FQGTGA. The junction carries 15 bases between V and J, which are trimmed by 3 bases and 5 bases respectively. From its cysteine to its phenylalanine, the CDR3 spans 15 amino acids. Only the CDR3 DNA stays, 45 bases, in frame from base 1.